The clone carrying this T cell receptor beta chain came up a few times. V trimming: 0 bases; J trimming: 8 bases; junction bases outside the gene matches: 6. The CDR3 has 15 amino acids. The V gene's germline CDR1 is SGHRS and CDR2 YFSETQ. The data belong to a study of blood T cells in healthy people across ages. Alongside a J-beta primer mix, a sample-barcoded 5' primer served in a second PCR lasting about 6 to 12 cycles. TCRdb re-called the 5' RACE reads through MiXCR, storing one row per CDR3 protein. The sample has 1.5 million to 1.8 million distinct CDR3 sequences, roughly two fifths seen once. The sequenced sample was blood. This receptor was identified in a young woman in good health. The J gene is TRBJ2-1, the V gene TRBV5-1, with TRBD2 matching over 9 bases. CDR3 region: CASSLGASGEDEQFF. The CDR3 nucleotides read TGCGCCAGCAGCTTGGGGGCTAGCGGGGAGGATGAGCAGTTCTTC.